This T cell receptor beta chain was obtained from a study of blood T cells in healthy people across ages. Study-level background: Roughly one uniquely barcoded beta molecule per two T cells was captured.

Study-wide results and limits: Strong correlation existed between TCR beta diversity and naive T cell percentage. A conclusive naive versus antigen-experienced comparison was prevented by the unsorted PBMCs.

CDR3 length: 17 amino acids. With V trimmed by 3 bases and J by 0 bases, 9 bases remained unmatched. From germline, CDR1 is MNHEY and CDR2 SVGAGI. Per sample, extraction of total RNA gave at least 5.5 micrograms in every case. PCR was performed a second time for about 7 to 11 cycles using a sample-barcoded 5' primer and a J-beta primer mix. TCRdb re-called the 5' RACE reads through MiXCR, storing one row per CDR3 protein. The sample shows 980,000 or so distinct CDR3 sequences, about 44% of them seen only once. This clonotype was counted a few times. Its target is not known. The TCR originated in a man aged 25 to 40 in good health. This sequence joins TRBV6-5 and TRBJ2-3, with 7 bases matching TRBD2. Sequenced sample: blood. DNA for the CDR3: TGTGCCAGCAGTTATTCCCCCGCGGGGGTTAGCACAGATACGCAGTATTTT. Its protein is CASSYSPAGVSTDTQYF.